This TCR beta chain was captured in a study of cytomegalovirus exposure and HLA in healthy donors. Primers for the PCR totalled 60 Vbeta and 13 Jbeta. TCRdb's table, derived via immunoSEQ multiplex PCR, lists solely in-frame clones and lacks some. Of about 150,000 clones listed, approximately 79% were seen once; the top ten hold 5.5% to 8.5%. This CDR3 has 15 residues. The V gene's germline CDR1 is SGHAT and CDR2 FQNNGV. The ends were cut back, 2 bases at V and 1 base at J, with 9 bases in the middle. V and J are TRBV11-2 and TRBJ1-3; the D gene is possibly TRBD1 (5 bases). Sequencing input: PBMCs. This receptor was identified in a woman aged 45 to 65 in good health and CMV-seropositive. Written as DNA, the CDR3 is TGTGCCAGCAGCTTACAGGGTCATTCTGGAAACACCATATATTTT. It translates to CASSLQGHSGNTIYF. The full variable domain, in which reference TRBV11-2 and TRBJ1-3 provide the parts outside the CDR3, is EAGVAQSPRYKIIEKRQSVAFWCNPISGHATLYWYQQILGQGPKLLIQFQNNGVVDDSQLPKDRFSAERLKGVDSTLKIQPAKLEDSAVYLCASSLQGHSGNTIYFGEGSWLTVV.